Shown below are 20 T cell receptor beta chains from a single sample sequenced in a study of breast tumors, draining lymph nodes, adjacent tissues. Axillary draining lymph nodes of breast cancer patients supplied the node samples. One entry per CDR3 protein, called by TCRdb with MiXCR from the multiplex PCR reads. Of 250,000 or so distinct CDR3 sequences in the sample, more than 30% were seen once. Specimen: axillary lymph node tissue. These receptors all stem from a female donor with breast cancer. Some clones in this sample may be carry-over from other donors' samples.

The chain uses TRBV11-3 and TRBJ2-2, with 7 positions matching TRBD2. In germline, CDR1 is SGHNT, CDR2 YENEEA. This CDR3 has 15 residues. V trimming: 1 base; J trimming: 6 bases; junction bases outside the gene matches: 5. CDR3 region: CASSLGGGLPGELFF. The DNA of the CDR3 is TGTGCCAGCAGCTTAGGGGGAGGGCTCCCCGGGGAGCTGTTTTTT.

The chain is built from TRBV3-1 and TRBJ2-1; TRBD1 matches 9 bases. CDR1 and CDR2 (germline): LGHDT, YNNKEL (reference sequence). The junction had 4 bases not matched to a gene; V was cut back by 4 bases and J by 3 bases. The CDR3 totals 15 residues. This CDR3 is CASSLGTGLYNEQFF. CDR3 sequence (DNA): TGTGCCAGCAGCCTTGGGACAGGGCTCTACAATGAGCAGTTCTTC.

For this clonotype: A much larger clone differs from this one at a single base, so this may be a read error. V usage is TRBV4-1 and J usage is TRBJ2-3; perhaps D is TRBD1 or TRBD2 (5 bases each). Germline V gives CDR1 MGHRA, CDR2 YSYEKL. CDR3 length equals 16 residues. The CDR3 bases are TGCGCCAGCGGCCAATTAATAAGCTTGGGGGCAGATACGCAGTATTTT. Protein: CASGQLISLGADTQYF.

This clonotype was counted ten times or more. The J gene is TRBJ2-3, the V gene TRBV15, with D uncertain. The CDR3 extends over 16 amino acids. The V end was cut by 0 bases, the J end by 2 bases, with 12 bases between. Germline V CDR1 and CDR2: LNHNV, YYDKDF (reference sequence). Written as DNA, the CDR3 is TGTGCCACCAGCAGAGATATTATTGGATTCACAGATACGCAGTATTTT. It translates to CATSRDIIGFTDTQYF.

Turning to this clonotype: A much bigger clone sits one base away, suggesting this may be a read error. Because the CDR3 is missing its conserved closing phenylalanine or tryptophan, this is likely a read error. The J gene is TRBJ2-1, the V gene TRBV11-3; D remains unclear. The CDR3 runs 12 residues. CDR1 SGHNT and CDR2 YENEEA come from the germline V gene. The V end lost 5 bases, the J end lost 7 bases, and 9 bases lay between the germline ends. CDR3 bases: TGTGCCAGCAGCATAAGAATTAATGAGCAGTTCTAC. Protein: CASSIRINEQFY.

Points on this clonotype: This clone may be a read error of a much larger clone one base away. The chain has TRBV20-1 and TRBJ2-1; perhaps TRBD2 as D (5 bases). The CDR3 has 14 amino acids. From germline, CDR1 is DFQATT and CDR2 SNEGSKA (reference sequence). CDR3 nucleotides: TGCAGTGCTAGAGCTGGGAGCTCCTACAATGAGCAGTCCTTC. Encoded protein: CSARAGSSYNEQSF.

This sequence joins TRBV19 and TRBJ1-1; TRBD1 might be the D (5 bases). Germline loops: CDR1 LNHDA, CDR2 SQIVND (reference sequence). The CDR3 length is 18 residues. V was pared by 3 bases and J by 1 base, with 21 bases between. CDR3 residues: CASSMDFRGGWKNTEAFF. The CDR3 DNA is TGTGCCAGTAGTATGGATTTTAGGGGCGGTTGGAAGAACACTGAAGCTTTCTTT.

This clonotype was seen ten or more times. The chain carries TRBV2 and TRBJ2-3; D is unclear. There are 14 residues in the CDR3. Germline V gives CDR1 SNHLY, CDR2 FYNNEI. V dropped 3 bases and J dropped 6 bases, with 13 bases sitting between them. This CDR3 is CASSETGYADTQYF. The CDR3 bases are TGTGCCAGCAGTGAGACGGGTTATGCGGATACGCAGTATTTT.

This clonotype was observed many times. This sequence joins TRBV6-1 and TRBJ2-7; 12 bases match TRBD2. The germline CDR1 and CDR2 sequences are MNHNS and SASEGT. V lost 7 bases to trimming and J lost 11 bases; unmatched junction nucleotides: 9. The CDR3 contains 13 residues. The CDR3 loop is CASTSLAGGSEYF. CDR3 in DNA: TGTGCCAGCACCAGCCTAGCGGGAGGGTCTGAGTACTTC.

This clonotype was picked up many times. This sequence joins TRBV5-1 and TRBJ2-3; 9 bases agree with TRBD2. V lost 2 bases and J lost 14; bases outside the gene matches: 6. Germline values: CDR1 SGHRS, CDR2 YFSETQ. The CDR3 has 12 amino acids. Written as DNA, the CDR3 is TGCGCCAGCAGCTTAGGAGGGACTAGCCCGTATTTT. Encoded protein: CASSLGGTSPYF.

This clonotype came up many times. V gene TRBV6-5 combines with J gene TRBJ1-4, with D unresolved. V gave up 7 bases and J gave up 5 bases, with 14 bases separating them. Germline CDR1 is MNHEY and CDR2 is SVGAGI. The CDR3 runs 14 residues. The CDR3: CASKRAALNEKLFF. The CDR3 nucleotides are TGTGCCAGCAAGCGGGCCGCTCTGAATGAAAAACTGTTTTTT.

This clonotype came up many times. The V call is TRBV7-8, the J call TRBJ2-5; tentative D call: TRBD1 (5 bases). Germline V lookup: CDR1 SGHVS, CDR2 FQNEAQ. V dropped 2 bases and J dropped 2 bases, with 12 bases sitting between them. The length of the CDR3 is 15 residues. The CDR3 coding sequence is TGTGCCAGCAGCTTACAGGGATTAGCTCAAGAGACCCAGTACTTC. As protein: CASSLQGLAQETQYF.

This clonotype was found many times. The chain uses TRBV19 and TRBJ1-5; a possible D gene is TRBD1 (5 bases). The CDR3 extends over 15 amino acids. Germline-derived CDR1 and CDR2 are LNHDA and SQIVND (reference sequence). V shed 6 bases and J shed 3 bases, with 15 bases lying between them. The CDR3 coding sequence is TGTGCCAGTAGACGATCGGCCGGGACCAATCAGCCCCAGCATTTT. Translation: CASRRSAGTNQPQHF.

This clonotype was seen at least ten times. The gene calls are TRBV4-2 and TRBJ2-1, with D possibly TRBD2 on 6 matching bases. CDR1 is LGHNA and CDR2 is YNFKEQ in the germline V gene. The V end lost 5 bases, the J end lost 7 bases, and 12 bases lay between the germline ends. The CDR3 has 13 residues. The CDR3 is CASSNPGGNEQFF. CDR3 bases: TGTGCCAGCAGCAACCCCGGGGGTAATGAGCAGTTCTTC.

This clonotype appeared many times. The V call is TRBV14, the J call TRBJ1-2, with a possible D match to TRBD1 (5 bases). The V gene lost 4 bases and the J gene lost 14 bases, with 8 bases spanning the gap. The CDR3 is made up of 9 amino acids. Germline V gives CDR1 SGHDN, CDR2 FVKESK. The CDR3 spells CASSPGHTF. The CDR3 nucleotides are TGTGCCAGCAGCCCCGGACATACCTTC. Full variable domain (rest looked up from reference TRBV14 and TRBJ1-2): EAGVTQFPSHSVIEKGQTVTLRCDPISGHDNLYWYRRVMGKEIKFLLHFVKESKQDESGMPNNRFLAERTGGTYSTLKVQPAELEDSGVYFCASSPGHTFGSGTRLTVV.

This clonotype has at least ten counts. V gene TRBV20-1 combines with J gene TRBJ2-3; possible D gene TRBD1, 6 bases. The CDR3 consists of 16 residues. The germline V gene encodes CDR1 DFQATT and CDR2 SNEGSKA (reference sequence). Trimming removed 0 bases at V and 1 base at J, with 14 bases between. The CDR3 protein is CSARDLRTARTDTQYF. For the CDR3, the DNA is TGCAGTGCTAGAGATCTGCGGACAGCCCGCACAGATACGCAGTATTTT.

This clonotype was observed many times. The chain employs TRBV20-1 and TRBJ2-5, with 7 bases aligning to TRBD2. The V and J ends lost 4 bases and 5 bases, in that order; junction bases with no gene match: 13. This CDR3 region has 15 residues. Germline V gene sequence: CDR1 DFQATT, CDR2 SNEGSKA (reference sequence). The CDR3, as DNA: TGCAGTGCTAACACAGAAGCGGGATGGTTGGAGACCCAGTACTTC. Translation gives CSANTEAGWLETQYF.

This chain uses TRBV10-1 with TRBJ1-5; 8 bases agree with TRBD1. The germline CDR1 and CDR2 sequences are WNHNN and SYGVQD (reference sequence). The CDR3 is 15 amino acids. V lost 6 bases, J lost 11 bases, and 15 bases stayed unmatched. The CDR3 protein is CASSSDRGLRETQHF. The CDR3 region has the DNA TGCGCCAGCAGCTCTGACAGGGGCCTTCGAGAGACCCAGCATTTT.

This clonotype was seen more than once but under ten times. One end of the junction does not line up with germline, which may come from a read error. CDR3 loop: CASQDSGANVLAF. For the CDR3, the DNA is TGTGCCTCGCAAGACTCCGGGGCCAACGTCCTGGCTTTC. This sequence joins TRBV12-3 or TRBV12-4 and TRBJ2-6; D may be TRBD1 or TRBD2 (5 bases each). This CDR3 has 13 amino acids.

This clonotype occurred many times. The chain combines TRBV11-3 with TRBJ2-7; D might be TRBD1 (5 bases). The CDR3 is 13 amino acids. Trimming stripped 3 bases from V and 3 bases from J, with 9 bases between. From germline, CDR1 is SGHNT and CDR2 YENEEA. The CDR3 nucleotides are TGTGCCAGCAGCTTGGGGCGGCTCTACGAGCAGTACTTC. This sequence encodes CASSLGRLYEQYF.